Listed below are T cell receptor beta chains from one sample, sequenced in a study of blood T cell repertoires in COVID-19. The assay was immunoSEQ multiplex PCR, and TCRdb's table has in-frame clones only and misses some. The table lists 350,000 or so clones, more than 70% of them singletons. Material for sequencing was peripheral blood. The receptors were sampled from a man aged 30 to 39 with active or convalescent COVID-19. The CDR3 runs from the conserved cysteine through the conserved F or W. Each record gives: J gene, D gene, clone size, V gene, CDR3 DNA, CDR3 protein. The D gene is left open where the match is weak. Clone size appears in some rows only: once, few, many, or a class for an expanded clone.

J gene: TRBJ2-6
D gene: TRBD1
clone size: -
V gene: TRBV7-6
CDR3 DNA: TGTGCCAGCAGCTTACTCCCCCCTCAGAAGGGGGCTCACTCTGGGGCCAACGTCCTGACTTTC
CDR3 protein: CASSLLPPQKGAHSGANVLTF

J gene: TRBJ2-5
D gene: -
clone size: -
V gene: TRBV7-2
CDR3 DNA: TGTGCCAGCAGCTTGTTCAACCAAGAGACCCAGTACTTC
CDR3 protein: CASSLFNQETQYF

J gene: TRBJ1-4
D gene: TRBD1
clone size: -
V gene: TRBV15
CDR3 DNA: TGTGCCACCAGCAGGAGGACAGGGTCTAATGAAAAACTGTTTTTT
CDR3 protein: CATSRRTGSNEKLFF

J gene: TRBJ1-2
D gene: -
clone size: -
V gene: TRBV30
CDR3 DNA: TGTGCCTGGAGTGCCGCGGTGAACTATGGCTACACCTTC
CDR3 protein: CAWSAAVNYGYTF

J gene: TRBJ2-3
D gene: -
clone size: -
V gene: TRBV7-2
CDR3 DNA: TGTGCCAGCAGCTTAGTGGGGGGTCTCACAGATACGCAGTATTTT
CDR3 protein: CASSLVGGLTDTQYF

J gene: TRBJ2-1
D gene: TRBD1
clone size: once
V gene: TRBV4-2
CDR3 DNA: TGTGCCAGCAGCCAAGATTTTAGAGGGGGCGCCTACAATGAGCAGTTCTTC
CDR3 protein: CASSQDFRGGAYNEQFF

J gene: TRBJ1-1
D gene: -
clone size: few
V gene: TRBV12-3/TRBV12-4
CDR3 DNA: TGTGCCAGCAGTTTTACCACAAACACTGAAGCTTTCTTT
CDR3 protein: CASSFTTNTEAFF

J gene: TRBJ2-1
D gene: TRBD1
clone size: -
V gene: TRBV24-1
CDR3 DNA: TGTGCCACCAGTGAACCCGGGACAGATTTTGGGGAGCAGTTCTTC
CDR3 protein: CATSEPGTDFGEQFF

J gene: TRBJ2-7
D gene: -
clone size: once
V gene: TRBV7-2
CDR3 DNA: TGTGCCAGCAGCTTAAAATGGGGGGACGAGCAGTACTTC
CDR3 protein: CASSLKWGDEQYF

J gene: TRBJ1-1
D gene: -
clone size: -
V gene: TRBV7-9
CDR3 DNA: TGTGCCAGCAGCTTATTAGGAGGCCCCTCGGGCACTGAAGCTTTCTTT
CDR3 protein: CASSLLGGPSGTEAFF

J gene: TRBJ2-1
D gene: -
clone size: -
V gene: TRBV3-1/TRBV3-2
CDR3 DNA: TGTGCCAGCAGCCAAGAAGGGGCTGCAAATGAGCAGTTCTTC
CDR3 protein: CASSQEGAANEQFF

J gene: TRBJ1-2
D gene: -
clone size: -
V gene: TRBV5-1
CDR3 DNA: TGCGCCAGCAGCTTTGGTCTGGGGGCCGCCTATGGCTACACCTTC
CDR3 protein: CASSFGLGAAYGYTF

J gene: TRBJ2-7
D gene: TRBD1
clone size: -
V gene: TRBV6-5
CDR3 DNA: TGTGCCAGCAGGTCCAGGGGGCTGGGAATATACGAGCAGTACTTC
CDR3 protein: CASRSRGLGIYEQYF

J gene: TRBJ2-5
D gene: -
clone size: -
V gene: TRBV7-9
CDR3 DNA: TGTGCCAGCACCTCTCGGGACTTAGTGCAGACCCAGTACTTC
CDR3 protein: CASTSRDLVQTQYF

J gene: TRBJ2-7
D gene: TRBD2
clone size: -
V gene: TRBV7-2
CDR3 DNA: TGTGCCAGCAGCTTAGGACTAGCGGGACTAAACGAGCAGTACTTC
CDR3 protein: CASSLGLAGLNEQYF

J gene: TRBJ1-3
D gene: -
clone size: -
V gene: TRBV25-1
CDR3 DNA: TGTGCCAGCAGTGGCGGAATCTCTGGAAACACCATATATTTT
CDR3 protein: CASSGGISGNTIYF

J gene: TRBJ2-7
D gene: TRBD2
clone size: -
V gene: TRBV4-2
CDR3 DNA: TGTGCCAGCAGCCCTCGGCGGGGGTCCTACGAGCAGTACTTC
CDR3 protein: CASSPRRGSYEQYF

J gene: TRBJ1-1
D gene: TRBD1
clone size: -
V gene: TRBV7-9
CDR3 DNA: TGTGCCAGCAGCTTAACAGGGGGGAACACTGAAGCTTTCTTT
CDR3 protein: CASSLTGGNTEAFF

J gene: TRBJ2-1
D gene: TRBD2
clone size: few
V gene: TRBV24-1
CDR3 DNA: TGTGCCACCAGTGATCTAGCGGGAGGGTCCTACAATGAGCAGTTCTTC
CDR3 protein: CATSDLAGGSYNEQFF

J gene: TRBJ1-4
D gene: -
clone size: -
V gene: TRBV19
CDR3 DNA: TGTGCCAGTAGTACCCCCGGGTACGAAAAACTGTTTTTT
CDR3 protein: CASSTPGYEKLFF

J gene: TRBJ2-3
D gene: -
clone size: -
V gene: TRBV6-2/TRBV6-3
CDR3 DNA: TGTGCCAGCAGTTACTCCGGGTATACGCAGTATTTT
CDR3 protein: CASSYSGYTQYF

J gene: TRBJ2-7
D gene: -
clone size: few
V gene: TRBV27
CDR3 DNA: TGTGCCAGCAGTTTATCCCACAGGGTTGAGCAGTACTTC
CDR3 protein: CASSLSHRVEQYF

J gene: TRBJ2-1
D gene: TRBD1
clone size: -
V gene: TRBV19
CDR3 DNA: TGTGCCAGTAGTCTGGGACAGAACAATGAGCAGTTCTTC
CDR3 protein: CASSLGQNNEQFF

J gene: TRBJ1-3
D gene: -
clone size: -
V gene: TRBV12-3/TRBV12-4
CDR3 DNA: TGTGCCAGCACCTTGGGGGGGGGAAACACCATATATTTT
CDR3 protein: CASTLGGGNTIYF

J gene: TRBJ2-2
D gene: TRBD1
clone size: few
V gene: TRBV5-1
CDR3 DNA: TGCGCCAGCAGCGGGACAGTCGACGCCACCGGGGAGCTGTTTTTT
CDR3 protein: CASSGTVDATGELFF

J gene: TRBJ1-1
D gene: -
clone size: -
V gene: TRBV11-1
CDR3 DNA: TGTGCCAGCAGCTGGCGGGGATCGGCTGAAGCTTTCTTT
CDR3 protein: CASSWRGSAEAFF

J gene: TRBJ2-1
D gene: TRBD1
clone size: few
V gene: TRBV3-1/TRBV3-2
CDR3 DNA: TGTGCCAGCAGCCAAGAAGGGACAGAATACAATGAGCAGTTCTTC
CDR3 protein: CASSQEGTEYNEQFF

J gene: TRBJ1-6
D gene: -
clone size: -
V gene: TRBV5-5
CDR3 DNA: TGTGCCAGCAGCTTCTCAGGACAGCAGAATTCACCCCTCCACTTT
CDR3 protein: CASSFSGQQNSPLHF

J gene: TRBJ2-1
D gene: TRBD2
clone size: -
V gene: TRBV6-2/TRBV6-3
CDR3 DNA: TGTGCCAGCAGTTCTAGGACTAGCGGGAGTGTTTACAATGAGCAGTTCTTC
CDR3 protein: CASSSRTSGSVYNEQFF

J gene: TRBJ1-3
D gene: -
clone size: -
V gene: TRBV9
CDR3 DNA: TGTGCCAGCAGCGTAGAGGGGGACTCTGGAAACACCATATATTTT
CDR3 protein: CASSVEGDSGNTIYF

J gene: TRBJ2-3
D gene: -
clone size: -
V gene: TRBV7-2
CDR3 DNA: TGTGCCAGCAGACCGACAGCAGATACGCAGTATTTT
CDR3 protein: CASRPTADTQYF

J gene: TRBJ2-2
D gene: -
clone size: -
V gene: TRBV11-2
CDR3 DNA: TGTGCCAGCAGCTTAGGGCGCACAGGGAGCACCGGGGAGCTGTTTTTT
CDR3 protein: CASSLGRTGSTGELFF

J gene: TRBJ1-4
D gene: TRBD1
clone size: -
V gene: TRBV4-3
CDR3 DNA: TGCGCCAGCAGCCAAGATGCAGGGGGAGGTGAAAAACTGTTTTTT
CDR3 protein: CASSQDAGGGEKLFF

J gene: TRBJ1-2
D gene: -
clone size: -
V gene: TRBV6-6
CDR3 DNA: TGTGCCAGCAGTTACCCTTTGGGGAGGGAGGGCGGCTACACCTTC
CDR3 protein: CASSYPLGREGGYTF